A selection of T cell receptor beta chains follows, all from one sample in a study of cytomegalovirus exposure and HLA in healthy donors. TCRdb's table, derived via immunoSEQ multiplex PCR, lists solely in-frame clones and lacks some. The sample lists approximately 180,000 clones; roughly 81% were seen once. The sequenced sample was PBMCs. The receptors were sampled from a girl between 10 and 17 years old in good health and CMV-seropositive. CDR3s include the opening cysteine and the closing phenylalanine or tryptophan. A D gene is named only where the DNA matches it firmly.

j_call | d_call | v_call | cdr3_aa | cdr3_nt
TRBJ1-6 | TRBD1 | TRBV28 | CASSDRESVSPLHF | TGTGCCAGCAGCGACAGGGAATCGGTTTCACCCCTCCACTTT
TRBJ2-1 | TRBD1 | TRBV27 | CASRRDREYNEQFF | TGTGCCAGCAGGCGGGACAGGGAATACAATGAGCAGTTCTTC
TRBJ2-1 | TRBD2 | TRBV13 | CASSPSGESYNEQFF | TGTGCCAGCAGCCCTAGCGGAGAATCCTACAATGAGCAGTTCTTC
TRBJ1-1 | NA | TRBV6-4 | CASSVGENTEAFF | TGTGCCAGCAGTGTCGGGGAGAACACTGAAGCTTTCTTT
TRBJ2-3 | TRBD2 | TRBV2 | CASTKRSGGTDTQYF | TGTGCCAGCACAAAAAGGAGCGGGGGCACAGATACGCAGTATTTT
TRBJ1-5 | NA | TRBV19 | CASSPTGPNQPQHF | TGTGCCAGTAGCCCTACAGGGCCCAATCAGCCCCAGCATTTT
TRBJ1-2 | NA | TRBV13 | CASSLSGQSNYGYTF | TGTGCCAGCAGCTTATCTGGTCAGTCTAACTATGGCTACACCTTC
TRBJ1-2 | NA | TRBV4-1 | CASSQTGGRDGYTF | TGCGCCAGCAGCCAGACGGGGGGCCGAGATGGCTACACCTTC
TRBJ1-1 | NA | TRBV5-1 | CASSPGQNTEAFF | TGCGCCAGCAGTCCGGGACAGAACACTGAAGCTTTCTTT
TRBJ1-3 | NA | TRBV9 | CASSVDLQSDTIYF | TGTGCCAGCAGCGTAGATTTGCAGAGCGACACCATATATTTT
TRBJ2-3 | TRBD2 | TRBV7-9 | CASSPASGGSKAYF | TGTGCCAGCAGCCCCGCTAGCGGGGGCTCGAAGGCGTATTTT
TRBJ1-5 | TRBD1 | TRBV28 | CASRDRSYQPQHF | TGTGCCAGCAGGGACAGGTCTTATCAGCCCCAGCATTTT
TRBJ2-1 | TRBD1 | TRBV10-3 | CAISEGVTGAGNEQFF | TGTGCCATCAGTGAGGGGGTGACAGGGGCTGGCAATGAGCAGTTCTTC
TRBJ1-1 | NA | TRBV4-1 | CASCPSKRDSEAFF | TGCGCCAGCTGCCCCTCTAAGAGGGATTCTGAAGCTTTCTTT